The clone carrying this T cell receptor beta chain was counted only a few times. The target antigen is unknown. Trimming stripped 1 base from V and 6 bases from J, with 14 bases between. This CDR3 has 15 amino acids. Germline CDR1 is SEHNR and CDR2 is FQNEAQ (reference sequence). This sample is drawn from a study of T cells in Graves' hyperthyroidism and ophthalmopathy. Template material for amplifying TCR beta CDR3 regions consisted of RNA transcripts. An initial round of RT-PCR targeting the TCR CDR3 relied on the HTBI primer set. TCRdb independently ran MiXCR on the multiplex PCR reads; one entry per CDR3 protein. The sample lists about 510,000 distinct CDR3 sequences; roughly 45% were seen once. Points from the study as a whole: Also found in blood were most expanded thyroid clonotypes above 0.001. Using 13 V-J features, a model discriminated ophthalmopathy from stable hyperthyroidism.

Uncontrolled infections, other autoimmune diseases, pregnancy or lactation led to exclusion of patients. The sequencing sample was made of peripheral blood or thyroid tissue (not recorded which). J is TRBJ2-3 and V is TRBV7-9, with D perhaps matching TRBD1 (6 bases). This receptor was obtained from an adult woman with Graves' disease, either hyperthyroidism or ophthalmopathy (not recorded which). CDR3 nucleotide sequence: TGTGCCAGCAGCTTAGGGGAGACAGGTGGGGATACGCAGTATTTT. Translating gives CASSLGETGGDTQYF.